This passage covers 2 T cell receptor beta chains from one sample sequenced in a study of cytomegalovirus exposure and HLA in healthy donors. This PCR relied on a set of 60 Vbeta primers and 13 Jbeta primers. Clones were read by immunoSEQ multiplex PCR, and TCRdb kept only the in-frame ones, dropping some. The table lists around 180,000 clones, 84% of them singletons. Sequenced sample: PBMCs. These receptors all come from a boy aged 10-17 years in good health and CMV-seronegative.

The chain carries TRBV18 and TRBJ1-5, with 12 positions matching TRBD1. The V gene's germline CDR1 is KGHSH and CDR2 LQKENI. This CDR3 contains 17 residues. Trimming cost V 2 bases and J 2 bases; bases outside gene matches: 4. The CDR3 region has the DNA TGTGCCAGCTCACCAGGGACAGGGGGCATCGGCAATCAGCCCCAGCATTTT. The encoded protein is CASSPGTGGIGNQPQHF.

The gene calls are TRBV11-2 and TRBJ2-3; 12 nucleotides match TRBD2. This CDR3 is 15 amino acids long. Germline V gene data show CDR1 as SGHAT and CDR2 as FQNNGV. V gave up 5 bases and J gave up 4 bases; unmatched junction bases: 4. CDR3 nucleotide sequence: TGTGCCAGCAGCCCCGGACTAGCGGGGCCAGATACGCAGTATTTT. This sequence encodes CASSPGLAGPDTQYF.